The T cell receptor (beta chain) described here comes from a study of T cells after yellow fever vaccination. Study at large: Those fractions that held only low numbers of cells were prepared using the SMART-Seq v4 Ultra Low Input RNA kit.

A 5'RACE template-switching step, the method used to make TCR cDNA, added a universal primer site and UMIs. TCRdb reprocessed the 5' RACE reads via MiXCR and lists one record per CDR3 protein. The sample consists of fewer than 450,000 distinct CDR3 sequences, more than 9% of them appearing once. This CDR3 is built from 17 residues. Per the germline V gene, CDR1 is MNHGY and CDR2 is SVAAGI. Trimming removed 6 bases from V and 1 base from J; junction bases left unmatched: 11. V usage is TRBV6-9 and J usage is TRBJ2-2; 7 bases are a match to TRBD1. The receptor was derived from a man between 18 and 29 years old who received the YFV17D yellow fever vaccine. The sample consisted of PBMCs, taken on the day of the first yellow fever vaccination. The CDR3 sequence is CASRHLKRTGNTGELFF. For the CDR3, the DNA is TGTGCCAGCAGACACCTCAAGAGGACAGGGAACACCGGGGAGCTGTTTTTT.